This TCR beta chain was observed in a study of cytotoxic CD8 clonotypes in ibrutinib-treated CLL. Study-level findings and limits: Progressing patients had sampling times that differed from those of sustained-remission patients. Exceeding age-matched healthy donors, baseline clonality also tracked the counts of circulating CD8+ T cells.

Germline loops: CDR1 SGHTA, CDR2 FQGNSA. Between the trimmed V and J ends, which lost 3 bases and 2 bases, there was a span of 9 bases. The CDR3 sequence is 14 residues long. Sequenced by immunoSEQ multiplex PCR; TCRdb stores in-frame clones only, minus some. Found here are some 300,000 clones, around four fifths of them singletons; the top ten hold roughly 6.3%. Remarks on this clone: The target antigen is unknown.

The sequenced sample was PBMCs, obtained before ibrutinib treatment. The chain uses TRBV7-2 and TRBJ2-3; maybe TRBD2 (5 bases). This clonotype was obtained from a human donor with chronic lymphocytic leukemia. The CDR3 loop is CASSLWGDTDTQYF. In DNA form, the CDR3 reads TGTGCCAGCAGCTTGTGGGGAGACACAGATACGCAGTATTTT. Full variable domain (remainder filled in from reference TRBV7-2 and TRBJ2-3): GAGVSQSPSNKVTEKGKDVELRCDPISGHTALYWYRQSLGQGLEFLIYFQGNSAPDKSGLPSDRFSAERTGGSVSTLTIQRTQQEDSAVYLCASSLWGDTDTQYFGPGTRLTVL.